Listed below are T cell receptor beta chains from one sample, sequenced in a study of blood T cell repertoires in COVID-19. Assay: immunoSEQ multiplex PCR; the TCRdb copy retains only in-frame clones and omits some. The profile shows around 320,000 clones, approximately 90% of them singletons. The specimen sequenced was peripheral blood. The receptor set was obtained from a young woman who had recovered from COVID-19. Each CDR3 is given with its conserved first and last residue. A D gene is named only where the DNA matches it firmly. The size field is filled for only some rows; it gives once, few, many or a size class.

size	J	V	D	length	DNA	CDR3
NA	TRBJ2-3	TRBV11-2	NA	16	TGTGCCAGCAGCTTAGTATCCGGGCGGGCCACAGATACGCAGTATTTT	CASSLVSGRATDTQYF
few	TRBJ1-2	TRBV18	NA	13	TGTGCCAGCTCACCAGGCGGGGGCTATGGCTACACCTTC	CASSPGGGYGYTF
NA	TRBJ1-2	TRBV5-6	NA	15	TGTGCCAGCAGCCAAACAGGGACCTCCCTCTATGGCTACACCTTC	CASSQTGTSLYGYTF
many	TRBJ2-7	TRBV30	NA	13	TGTGCCTGGGTTAGGGCCGGGACCTACGAGCAGTACTTC	CAWVRAGTYEQYF
NA	TRBJ2-2	TRBV5-4	TRBD1	18	TGTGCCAGCAGCTCTCGGGACAGGGCATTTCGAAACACCGGGGAGCTGTTTTTT	CASSSRDRAFRNTGELFF
NA	TRBJ2-7	TRBV7-9	TRBD1	15	TGTGCCAGCAGCTTACCGGACAGGGGGGACTACGGGCAGTACTTC	CASSLPDRGDYGQYF
NA	TRBJ1-2	TRBV30	NA	13	TGTGCCCGGACAACGGCAGGTTTTTATGGCTACACCTTC	CARTTAGFYGYTF
NA	TRBJ2-7	TRBV6-2/TRBV6-3	NA	14	TGTGCCAGCAGTTACTCGACTGGGAGCGGAGAGCAGTACTTC	CASSYSTGSGEQYF
NA	TRBJ2-7	TRBV2	NA	12	TGTGCCAGCAGTGAAATTAGGGGGGACAGTTTCTTC	CASSEIRGDSFF
NA	TRBJ2-7	TRBV4-1	TRBD1	17	TGCGCCAGCAGCCAAGCGACCGGGCCCAGGGGGTTCTACGAGCAGTACTTC	CASSQATGPRGFYEQYF
NA	TRBJ1-3	TRBV7-9	NA	16	TGTGCCAGCAGCTTTAACGGACAAGGCTCTGGAAACACCATATATTTT	CASSFNGQGSGNTIYF
NA	TRBJ1-3	TRBV6-5	NA	15	TGTGCCAGCAGTTACTCGGCAGGGACTGGAAACACCATATATTTT	CASSYSAGTGNTIYF
NA	TRBJ2-5	TRBV11-2	TRBD1	15	TGTGCCAGCAGCTCCCGGACAGGGATGCAAGAGACCCAGTACTTC	CASSSRTGMQETQYF
NA	TRBJ1-2	TRBV5-1	NA	13	TGCGCCAGCGGACTCGACAGGAGCTATGGCTACACCTTC	CASGLDRSYGYTF
NA	TRBJ2-1	TRBV19	TRBD2	12	TGTGCCAGTACCGAGCGGGGGAATGAGCAGTTCTTC	CASTERGNEQFF
NA	TRBJ1-3	TRBV4-1	NA	18	TGCGCCAGCAGCCAAATAGGGGCTGGGTGGCCCTCTGGAAACACCATATATTTT	CASSQIGAGWPSGNTIYF
few	TRBJ1-1	TRBV7-9	TRBD1	17	TGTGCCAGCAGCCATGGACAGGGGGCGCGACTGGACACTGAAGCTTTCTTT	CASSHGQGARLDTEAFF
NA	TRBJ2-3	TRBV19	TRBD2	19	TGTGCCAGTAGTATAGACTATGGATCTCTAGCGGGGGGAAGGCATACGCAGTATTTT	CASSIDYGSLAGGRHTQYF
NA	TRBJ2-3	TRBV5-1	TRBD1	15	TGCGCCAGCAGCCCCCGGGACAGGGTGATCGATACGCAGTATTTT	CASSPRDRVIDTQYF
NA	TRBJ1-1	TRBV10-3	TRBD1	12	TGTGCCATCAGTGACCAGGGGGCTGAAGCTTTCTTT	CAISDQGAEAFF
NA	TRBJ2-1	TRBV28	NA	14	TGTGCCAGCACTCTAGGGGGTATGTACAATGAGCAGTTCTTC	CASTLGGMYNEQFF
NA	TRBJ1-1	TRBV3-1/TRBV3-2	NA	13	TGTGCCAGCAGCCCAGGGGTGAACACTGAAGCTTTCTTT	CASSPGVNTEAFF
NA	TRBJ1-1	TRBV2	NA	14	TGTGCCAGCCGTTGGGTGGGGGCCGACACTGAAGCTTTCTTT	CASRWVGADTEAFF
NA	TRBJ1-1	TRBV13	NA	16	TGTGCCAGCAGCCCGACCGGGGTGGTTGGGAGTACTGAAGCTTTCTTT	CASSPTGVVGSTEAFF
NA	TRBJ1-2	TRBV15	TRBD1	14	TGTGCCACCAGCAGTGACAGGGTGGACTATGGCTACACCTTC	CATSSDRVDYGYTF
NA	TRBJ2-7	TRBV27	NA	16	TGTGCCAGCAGTTTATCTACGGGGGACAGACTCTACGAGCAGTACTTC	CASSLSTGDRLYEQYF
NA	TRBJ2-1	TRBV29-1	NA	12	TGCAGCGTTGTAGTACTCTACAATGAGCAGTTCTTC	CSVVVLYNEQFF
NA	TRBJ1-6	TRBV27	NA	14	TGTGCCAGCAGTCTTCAGGGTAGGGATTCACCCCTCCACTTT	CASSLQGRDSPLHF
NA	TRBJ2-2	TRBV2	TRBD1	15	TGTGCCAGCAAGGAAACAGGGGGCGACACCGGGGAGCTGTTTTTT	CASKETGGDTGELFF